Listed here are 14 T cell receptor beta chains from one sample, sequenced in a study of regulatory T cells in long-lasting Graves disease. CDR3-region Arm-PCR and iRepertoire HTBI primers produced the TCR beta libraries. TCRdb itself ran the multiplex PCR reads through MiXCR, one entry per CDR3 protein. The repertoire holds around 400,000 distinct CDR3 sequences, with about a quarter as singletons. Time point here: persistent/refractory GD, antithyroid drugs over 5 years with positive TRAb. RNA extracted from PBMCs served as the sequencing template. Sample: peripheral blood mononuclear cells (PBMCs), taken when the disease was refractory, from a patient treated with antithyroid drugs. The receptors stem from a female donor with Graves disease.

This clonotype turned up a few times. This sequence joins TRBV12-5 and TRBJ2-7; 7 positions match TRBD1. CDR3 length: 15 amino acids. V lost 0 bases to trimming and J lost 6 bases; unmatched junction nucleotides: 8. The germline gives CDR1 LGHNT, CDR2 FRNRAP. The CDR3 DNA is TGTGCTAGTGGTTTGGTAACCGGGACAGCCAGCGAGCAGTACTTC. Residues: CASGLVTGTASEQYF.

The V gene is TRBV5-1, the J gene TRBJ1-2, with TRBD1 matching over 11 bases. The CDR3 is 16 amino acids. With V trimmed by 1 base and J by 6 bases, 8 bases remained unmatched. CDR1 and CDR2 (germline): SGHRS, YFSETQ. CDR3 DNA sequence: TGCGCCAGCAGCTTGAATCGATGGACAGGGGGCAATGGCTACACCTTC. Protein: CASSLNRWTGGNGYTF.

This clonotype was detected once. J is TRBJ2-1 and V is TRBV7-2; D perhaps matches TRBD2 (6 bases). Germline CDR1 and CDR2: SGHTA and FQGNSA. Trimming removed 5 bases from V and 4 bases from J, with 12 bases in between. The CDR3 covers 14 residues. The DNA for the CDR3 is TGTGCCAGCAGCGGTAGCGGTTCATACAATGAGCAGTTCTTC. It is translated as CASSGSGSYNEQFF.

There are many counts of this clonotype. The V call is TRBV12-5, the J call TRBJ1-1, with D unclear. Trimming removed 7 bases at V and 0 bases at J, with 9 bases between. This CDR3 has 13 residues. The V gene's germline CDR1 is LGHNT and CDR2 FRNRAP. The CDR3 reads CASEGAMNTEAFF. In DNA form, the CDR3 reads TGTGCTAGTGAGGGCGCGATGAACACTGAAGCTTTCTTT.

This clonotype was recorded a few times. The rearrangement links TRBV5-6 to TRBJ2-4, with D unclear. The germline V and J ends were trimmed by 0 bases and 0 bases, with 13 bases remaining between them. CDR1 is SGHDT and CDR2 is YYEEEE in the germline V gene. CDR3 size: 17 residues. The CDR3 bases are TGTGCCAGCAGCTTGGCCCAAGTTCGATTAGCCAAAAACATTCAGTACTTC. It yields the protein CASSLAQVRLAKNIQYF.

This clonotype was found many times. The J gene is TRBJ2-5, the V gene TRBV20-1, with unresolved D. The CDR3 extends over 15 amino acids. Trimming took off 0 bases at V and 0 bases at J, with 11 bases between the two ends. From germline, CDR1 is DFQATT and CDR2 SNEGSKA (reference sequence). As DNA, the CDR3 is TGCAGTGCTAGAGATTACGGCGGAAACCAAGAGACCCAGTACTTC. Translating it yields CSARDYGGNQETQYF.

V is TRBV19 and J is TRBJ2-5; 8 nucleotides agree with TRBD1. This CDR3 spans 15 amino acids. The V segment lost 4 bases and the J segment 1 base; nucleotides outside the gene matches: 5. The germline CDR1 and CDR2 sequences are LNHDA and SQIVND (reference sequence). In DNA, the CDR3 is TGTGCCAGTAGTAGTAGGACAGGGCGCCAAGAGACCCAGTACTTC. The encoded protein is CASSSRTGRQETQYF. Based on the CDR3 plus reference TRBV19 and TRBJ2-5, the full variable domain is DGGITQSPKYLFRKEGQNVTLSCEQNLNHDAMYWYRQDPGQGLRLIYYSQIVNDFQKGDIAEGYSVSREKKESFPLTVTSAQKNPTAFYLCASSSRTGRQETQYFGPGTRLLVL.

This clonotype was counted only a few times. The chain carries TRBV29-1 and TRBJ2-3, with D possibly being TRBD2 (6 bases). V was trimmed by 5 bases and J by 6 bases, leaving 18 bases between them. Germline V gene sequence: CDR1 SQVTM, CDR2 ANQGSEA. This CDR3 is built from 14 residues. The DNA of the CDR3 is TGCAGCGTTTGGTCCAGCGGGTGGATGGATACGCAGTATTTT. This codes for CSVWSSGWMDTQYF.

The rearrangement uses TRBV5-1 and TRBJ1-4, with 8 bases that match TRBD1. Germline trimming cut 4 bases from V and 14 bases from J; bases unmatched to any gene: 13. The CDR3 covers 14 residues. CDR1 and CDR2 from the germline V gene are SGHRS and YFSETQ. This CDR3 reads CASSVGQGPGELFF. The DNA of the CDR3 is TGCGCCAGCAGCGTTGGACAGGGCCCGGGAGAGCTGTTTTTT.

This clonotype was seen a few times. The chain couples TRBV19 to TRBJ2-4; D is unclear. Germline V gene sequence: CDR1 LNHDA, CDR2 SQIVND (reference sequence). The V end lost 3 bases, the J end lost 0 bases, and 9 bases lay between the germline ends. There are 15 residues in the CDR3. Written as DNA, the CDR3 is TGTGCCAGTAGTATGGCCGATCGAGCCAAAAACATTCAGTACTTC. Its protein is CASSMADRAKNIQYF.

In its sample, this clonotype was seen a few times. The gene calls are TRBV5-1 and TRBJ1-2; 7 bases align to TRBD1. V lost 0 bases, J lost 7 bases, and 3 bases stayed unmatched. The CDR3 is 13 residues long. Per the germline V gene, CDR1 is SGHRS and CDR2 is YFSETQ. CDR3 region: CASSLAAGGGYTF. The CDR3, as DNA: TGCGCCAGCAGCTTGGCAGCAGGGGGTGGCTACACCTTC.

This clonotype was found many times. In nucleotides, the CDR3 is TGTGCCAGCAGCTCAGGGACGCGTAACGAGCAGTACTTC. This codes for CASSSGTRNEQYF. The genes are TRBV7-3 and TRBJ2-7; D possibly matches TRBD1 or TRBD2 (5 bases each). V was cut by 4 bases and J by 5 bases, with 12 bases left in between. The CDR3 sequence is 13 residues long. Germline V lookup: CDR1 SGHTA, CDR2 FQGTGA.

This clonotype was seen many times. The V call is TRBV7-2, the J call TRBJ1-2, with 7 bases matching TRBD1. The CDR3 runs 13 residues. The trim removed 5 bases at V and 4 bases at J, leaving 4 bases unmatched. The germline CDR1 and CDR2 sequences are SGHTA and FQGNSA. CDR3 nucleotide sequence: TGTGCCAGCAGCACGGGACAGAGCTATGGCTACACCTTC. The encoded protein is CASSTGQSYGYTF.

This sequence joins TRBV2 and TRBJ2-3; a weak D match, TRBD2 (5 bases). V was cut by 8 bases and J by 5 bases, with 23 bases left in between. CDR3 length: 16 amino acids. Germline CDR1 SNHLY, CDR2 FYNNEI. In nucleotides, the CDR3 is TGTGCCAGCGACACACCGGACTTATATCCCCAAGATACGCAGTATTTT. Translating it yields CASDTPDLYPQDTQYF.